A single sample is the source of the 13 T cell receptor beta chains below, sequenced in a study of blood T cell repertoires in COVID-19 (dated by TCRdb to the early 2020s). The library was made by the immunoSEQ multiplex PCR assay. Imported from immuneACCESS, the table was reduced by TCRdb to in-frame sequences with V and J called. These copies leave out some clones; in studies compared against another copy, an unresolved V gene accounts for under half, and the cause of the remainder is not known. The sample table records 100,000 or so clones; 82% of these occur just once. The ten largest account for roughly a tenth of the sample. The sequencing input was peripheral blood. The receptor set was obtained from a man between 70 and 80 years old with active or convalescent COVID-19.

This rearrangement joins TRBV6-2 or TRBV6-3 to TRBJ1-1, with unresolved D. The germline V and J ends were trimmed by 2 bases and 0 bases, with 7 bases remaining between them. CDR3 length: 14 residues. Germline V CDR1 and CDR2: MNHEY, SVGEGT. The CDR3: CASSYPQMNTEAFF. CDR3 DNA: TGTGCCAGCAGTTACCCACAGATGAACACTGAAGCTTTCTTT.

This chain connects TRBV18 to TRBJ1-4; tentatively, D is TRBD1 (6 bases). The CDR3 has 14 amino acids. Trimming pared 2 bases from V and 7 bases from J, leaving 11 bases between. The germline V gene encodes CDR1 KGHSH and CDR2 LQKENI. In DNA, the CDR3 is TGTGCCAGCTCACCATTCTGGGGGCCTGAAAAACTGTTTTTT. Encoded protein: CASSPFWGPEKLFF.

This clone has just a few counts. J is TRBJ2-3 and V is TRBV5-4; TRBD2 matches 8 bases. The CDR3 consists of 17 residues. V lost 4 bases, J lost 0 bases, and 10 bases stayed unmatched. CDR1 is SGHNT, CDR2 YYREEE, per germline (reference sequence). CDR3 nucleotides: TGTGCCAGCAGCCTAGCTGGCGGGGGGCTTAGCACAGATACGCAGTATTTT. Its protein product is CASSLAGGGLSTDTQYF.

This chain links TRBV7-8 with TRBJ2-7; 10 bases are shared with TRBD1. There are 16 residues in the CDR3. The germline V gene encodes CDR1 SGHVS and CDR2 FQNEAQ. The V gene end was trimmed by 5 bases and the J gene end by 3 bases; junction bases not matched to a gene: 10. CDR3 coding DNA: TGTGCCAGCAGCGCGCGAACCGGGACAGGGGTCTACGAGCAGTACTTC. Its protein product is CASSARTGTGVYEQYF.

This sequence joins TRBV7-2 and TRBJ1-6, with 8 bases identical to TRBD1. The J segment lost 6 bases and the V segment lost 6 bases, leaving 4 bases of the junction unmatched. CDR1 SGHTA and CDR2 FQGNSA come from the germline V gene. This CDR3 is built from 14 residues. The CDR3 DNA reads TGTGCCAGCAGAGTAGACAGGGGTAATTCACCCCTCCACTTT. Translating it yields CASRVDRGNSPLHF.

This clone was counted between two and nine times. The chain joins TRBV18 to TRBJ1-2; 9 nucleotides line up with TRBD1. The germline CDR1 and CDR2 sequences are KGHSH and LQKENI. CDR3 length: 13 residues. V trimming: 3 bases; J trimming: 8 bases; junction bases outside the gene matches: 4. The CDR3 spells CASSPGTGLGYTF. The DNA of the CDR3 is TGTGCCAGCTCACCCGGGACAGGGCTCGGCTACACCTTC. Combining the CDR3 with reference TRBV18 and TRBJ1-2 gives the whole variable domain NAGVMQNPRHLVRRRGQEARLRCSPMKGHSHVYWYRQLPEEGLKFMVYLQKENIIDESGMPKERFSAEFPKEGPSILRIQQVVRGDSAAYFCASSPGTGLGYTFGSGTRLTVV.

The V call is TRBV12-5, the J call TRBJ2-3; D gene uncertain. Trimming pared 3 bases from V and 0 bases from J, leaving 4 bases between. The germline CDR1 and CDR2 sequences are LGHNT and FRNRAP. The CDR3 is made up of 13 amino acids. The CDR3 DNA sequence: TGTGCTAGTGGTTTCCCTAGCACAGATACGCAGTATTTT. It specifies CASGFPSTDTQYF.

This chain uses TRBV6-5 with TRBJ1-2, with D possibly being TRBD1 (6 bases). In germline, CDR1 is MNHEY, CDR2 SVGAGI. The V and J ends lost 7 bases and 5 bases respectively, with 14 bases between them. This CDR3 is built from 13 residues. The CDR3 DNA is TGTGCCAGCACGGCAGGGGACAAGTATGGCTACACCTTC. Amino acid sequence: CASTAGDKYGYTF.

The V call is TRBV6-5, the J call TRBJ1-3, with 8 positions matching TRBD1. Germline values: CDR1 MNHEY, CDR2 SVGAGI. The length of the CDR3 is 13 residues. V lost 8 bases to trimming and J lost 3 bases; unmatched junction nucleotides: 3. CDR3 nucleotide sequence: TGTGCCAGCCAGACAGGGGTTGGAAACACCATATATTTT. This encodes CASQTGVGNTIYF.

The chain is built from TRBV7-8 and TRBJ2-1, with TRBD2 identical over 11 bases. J gave up 1 base and V 4 bases, and 3 bases lay outside the gene matches. Germline CDR1 is SGHVS and CDR2 is FQNEAQ. The CDR3 has 16 residues. In nucleotides, the CDR3 is TGTGCCAGCAGCTCCTTAGCGGGGGGGTCCTACAATGAGCAGTTCTTC. Translating gives CASSSLAGGSYNEQFF.

The chain carries TRBV20-1 and TRBJ2-7; TRBD2 agrees at 11 bases. J was trimmed by 3 bases and V by 3 bases; bases with no gene match: 7. This CDR3 spans 15 amino acids. Germline lookup yields CDR1 DFQATT and CDR2 SNEGSKA (reference sequence). The CDR3 is CSASPTSGGGYEQYF. As DNA, the CDR3 is TGCAGTGCTAGTCCTACTAGCGGGGGTGGCTACGAGCAGTACTTC.

The chain has TRBV7-6 and TRBJ2-5; 7 bases agree with TRBD2. CDR1 SGHVS and CDR2 FNYEAQ come from the germline V gene. This CDR3 comprises 16 residues. The ends lost 2 bases at V and 4 bases at J; junction bases unmatched: 10. CDR3 sequence: CASSLPPLAVGETQYF. The CDR3 DNA is TGTGCCAGCAGCTTACCCCCCCTAGCGGTTGGAGAGACCCAGTACTTC. Full variable domain (remainder filled in from reference TRBV7-6 and TRBJ2-5): GAGVSQSPRYKVTKRGQDVALRCDPISGHVSLYWYRQALGQGPEFLTYFNYEAQQDKSGLPNDRFSAERPEGSISTLTIQRTEQRDSAMYRCASSLPPLAVGETQYFGPGTRLLVL.

There are a few counts of this clone. The genes are TRBV7-2 and TRBJ2-1; D unresolved. Between the trimmed V and J ends, which lost 4 bases and 7 bases, there was a span of 11 bases. Germline V gene lookup returns CDR1 SGHTA and CDR2 FQGNSA. This CDR3 is 13 amino acids long. CDR3 loop: CASSSYTRNEQFF. For the CDR3, the DNA is TGTGCCAGCAGCTCTTACACCAGGAATGAGCAGTTCTTC.